This T cell receptor (beta chain) was identified in a study of T cell repertoires in cytomegalovirus infection. Study at large: In public TCR beta signatures, there were indications of both CMV infection and matching HLA type. Study results and caveats: Adding up the frequency of public TCR beta families identified people who carried CMV plus the relevant HLA. Predominance within the ex vivo response was attributable to HLA-C-restricted CMV-specific TCR beta clonotypes.

TCRdb passed the reads through MiXCR, listing each CDR3 protein once. The data contain some 220,000 distinct CDR3 sequences, 12% of them singletons. This clonotype occurred many times. Its antigen remains unidentified. Germline lookup yields CDR1 SGHTA and CDR2 FQGNSA. This CDR3 comprises 16 residues. V dropped 5 bases and J dropped 10; count of bases not matched to a gene: 14. The rearrangement uses TRBV7-2 and TRBJ1-4; 9 nucleotides line up with TRBD1. Sequencing used PBMCs. The TCR was taken from a human donor in good health (CMV status not recorded). Some clones in this sample may be carry-over from other donors' samples. DNA for the CDR3: TGTGCCAGCAGCGCCCGCCCCGGGACAGGGCGGGGAAAACTGTTTTTT. The encoded protein is CASSARPGTGRGKLFF.